The rows below give T cell receptor beta chains drawn from one sample of a study of blood T cells in healthy people across ages. TCRdb re-derived calls from the 5' RACE reads in MiXCR, one entry per CDR3 protein. Of over a million distinct CDR3 sequences in the sample, roughly 40% are singletons; the top ten hold around 8%. The sequencing sample was made of blood. These receptors were taken from a woman aged 18-29 years in good health. Both conserved end residues are part of each CDR3.

CASSETTGFSGYGYTF	TRBV9	TRBJ1-2
CSAERTGSHNEQFF	TRBV20-1	TRBJ2-1
CASSGRTGRGYTF	TRBV7-2	TRBJ1-2
CASSYSGPTDTQYF	TRBV5-6	TRBJ2-3
CASSLIPDLSYEQYF	TRBV27	TRBJ2-7
CASSEPGSDYNEQFF	TRBV25-1	TRBJ2-1
CASRPTAPINYGYTF	TRBV12-3/TRBV12-4	TRBJ1-2
CATSDVGSGRETDTQYF	TRBV24-1	TRBJ2-3
CAISESSVAGYTF	TRBV10-3	TRBJ1-2
CASSLRLRGGVPYNEQFF	TRBV7-9	TRBJ2-1
CASTPQLGNQETQYF	TRBV7-9	TRBJ2-5
CASRHGGAGDTQYF	TRBV12-3/TRBV12-4	TRBJ2-3
CASSIPWGRETQYF	TRBV28	TRBJ2-5
CSVETGGTEAFF	TRBV29-1	TRBJ1-1
CASSQRHEWGEAFF	TRBV3-1	TRBJ1-1
CASSQDSDPAYNEQFF	TRBV4-2	TRBJ2-1
CASSTRLTVPLNEQFF	TRBV19	TRBJ2-1
CSATYGTGTDTQYF	TRBV20-1	TRBJ2-3
CASIHQDGYTGELFF	TRBV21-1	TRBJ2-2
CASSHPDRTQPQHF	TRBV4-2	TRBJ1-5
CSVESESSYNEQFF	TRBV29-1	TRBJ2-1
CASTYTQTGTVLYEQYF	TRBV6-2/TRBV6-3	TRBJ2-7
CASQPGQGVGEQFF	TRBV5-5	TRBJ2-1
CARGLPIRQGVNTGELFF	TRBV6-1	TRBJ2-2
CSARGVAGLTNEQFF	TRBV20-1	TRBJ2-1
CASSEGPDRVYQQYF	TRBV6-1	TRBJ2-7
CASSFSQQGFNEQFF	TRBV12-3/TRBV12-4	TRBJ2-1
CASSPLSSGENNEQFF	TRBV18	TRBJ2-1
CASSYSNRAETQYF	TRBV6-6	TRBJ2-5